This T cell receptor beta chain was profiled in a study of blood T cell repertoires in COVID-19. As for the study in general: Sample material is recorded as cDNA or gDNA derived from T cells, B-cell-depleted T cells, or PBMCs.

Living in 25 or so US areas, the participants were between roughly 18 and 89 years of age. Cohort 3 donors were reported recovered after two negative PCRs, clearance, or symptom resolution. Germline V gives CDR1 SEHNR, CDR2 FQNEAQ (reference sequence). This CDR3 spans 14 amino acids. Trimming left V 5 bases short and J 1 base short, with 10 bases between. This table comes from immunoSEQ multiplex PCR, and its TCRdb copy is limited to in-frame clones, with some not included. The table shows over 250,000 clones, with roughly 90% occurring only once. The TCR comes from a woman in her fifties or sixties who had recovered from COVID-19. The specimen sequenced was PBMCs or T cells enriched from blood (not recorded which). The chain uses TRBV7-9 and TRBJ2-3; no reliable D call. In DNA form, the CDR3 reads TGTGCCAGCAGCCACAGAGAACGCACAGATACGCAGTATTTT. Translated: CASSHRERTDTQYF.